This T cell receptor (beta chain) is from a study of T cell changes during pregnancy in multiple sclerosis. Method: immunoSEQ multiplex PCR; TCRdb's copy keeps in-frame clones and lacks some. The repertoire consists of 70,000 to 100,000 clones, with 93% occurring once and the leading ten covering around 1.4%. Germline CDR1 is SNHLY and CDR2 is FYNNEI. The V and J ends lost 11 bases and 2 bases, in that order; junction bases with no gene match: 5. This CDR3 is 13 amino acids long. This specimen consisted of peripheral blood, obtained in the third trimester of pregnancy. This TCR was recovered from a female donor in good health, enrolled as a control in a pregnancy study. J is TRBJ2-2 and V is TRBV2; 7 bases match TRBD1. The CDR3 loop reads CASQGINTGELFF. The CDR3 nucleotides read TGTGCCTCACAGGGGATAAACACCGGGGAGCTGTTTTTT.